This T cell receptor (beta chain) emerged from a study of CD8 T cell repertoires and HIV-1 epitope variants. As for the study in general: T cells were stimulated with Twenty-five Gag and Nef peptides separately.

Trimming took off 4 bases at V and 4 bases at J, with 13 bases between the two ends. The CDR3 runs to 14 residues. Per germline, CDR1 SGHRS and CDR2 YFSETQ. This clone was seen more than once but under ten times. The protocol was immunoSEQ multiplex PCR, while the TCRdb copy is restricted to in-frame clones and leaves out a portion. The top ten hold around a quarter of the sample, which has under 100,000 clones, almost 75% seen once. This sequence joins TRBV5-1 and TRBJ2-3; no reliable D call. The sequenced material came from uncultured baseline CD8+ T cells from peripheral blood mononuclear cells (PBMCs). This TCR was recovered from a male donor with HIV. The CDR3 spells CASSPLDFPDTQYF. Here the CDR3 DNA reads TGCGCCAGCAGCCCTCTAGATTTCCCAGATACGCAGTATTTT.